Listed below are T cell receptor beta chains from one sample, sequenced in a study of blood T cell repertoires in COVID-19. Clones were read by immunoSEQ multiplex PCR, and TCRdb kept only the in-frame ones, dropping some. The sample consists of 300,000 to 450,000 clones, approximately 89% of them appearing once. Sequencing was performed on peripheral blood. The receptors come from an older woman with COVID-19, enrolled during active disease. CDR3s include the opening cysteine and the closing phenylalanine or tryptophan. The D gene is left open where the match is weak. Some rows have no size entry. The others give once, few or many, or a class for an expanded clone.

CDR3 DNA: TGTGCCAGCAGCCCCGACAGATACTTCTACACCTTC; CDR3 protein: CASSPDRYFYTF; D gene: -; clone size: -; J gene: TRBJ1-2; V gene: TRBV14
CDR3 DNA: TGCGCCAGCAGGCCCGGGGGCAATGAGCAGTTCTTC; CDR3 protein: CASRPGGNEQFF; D gene: -; clone size: -; J gene: TRBJ2-1; V gene: TRBV5-1
CDR3 DNA: TGTGCCATCAGCCAGGGCGACAAAAACATTCAGTACTTC; CDR3 protein: CAISQGDKNIQYF; D gene: -; clone size: many; J gene: TRBJ2-4; V gene: TRBV10-3
CDR3 DNA: TGTGCCAGCAGACGCCAGGGACAGGACTACGAGCAGTACTTC; CDR3 protein: CASRRQGQDYEQYF; D gene: TRBD1; clone size: -; J gene: TRBJ2-7; V gene: TRBV2
CDR3 DNA: TGTGCCAGTAGACGTTCGCCCTCGGGAGATACGCAGTATTTT; CDR3 protein: CASRRSPSGDTQYF; D gene: -; clone size: -; J gene: TRBJ2-3; V gene: TRBV19
CDR3 DNA: TGTGCCAGCAGCTTAAGCCAGAACACTGAAGCTTTCTTT; CDR3 protein: CASSLSQNTEAFF; D gene: -; clone size: -; J gene: TRBJ1-1; V gene: TRBV7-2
CDR3 DNA: TGTGCCAGCAGCTTGGAAATCCTCTACACCGGGGAGCTGTTTTTT; CDR3 protein: CASSLEILYTGELFF; D gene: -; clone size: -; J gene: TRBJ2-2; V gene: TRBV5-5
CDR3 DNA: TGTGCCAGCAGCTTGCTCCAGGGAAATGGCTACACCTTC; CDR3 protein: CASSLLQGNGYTF; D gene: -; clone size: -; J gene: TRBJ1-2; V gene: TRBV5-4
CDR3 DNA: TGTGCCAGCTCACCTCGGGACAAGGAATCCTATGGCTACACCTTC; CDR3 protein: CASSPRDKESYGYTF; D gene: -; clone size: -; J gene: TRBJ1-2; V gene: TRBV18
CDR3 DNA: TGTGCCAGCATTCGAGAGGAGGGCTCTAACTATGGCTACACCTTC; CDR3 protein: CASIREEGSNYGYTF; D gene: -; clone size: few; J gene: TRBJ1-2; V gene: TRBV6-5
CDR3 DNA: TGCGCCAGCAGTGACCAGGAGGACACCGGGGAGCTGTTTTTT; CDR3 protein: CASSDQEDTGELFF; D gene: -; clone size: once; J gene: TRBJ2-2; V gene: TRBV10-1
CDR3 DNA: TGTGCCAGCAGCTTAGCCTCCGGGGGGTCGGAAGGCTACACCTTC; CDR3 protein: CASSLASGGSEGYTF; D gene: -; clone size: -; J gene: TRBJ1-2; V gene: TRBV7-9
CDR3 DNA: TGCGCCAGCAGCTTGGATCGGGGGTCGGGCACTGAAGCTTTCTTT; CDR3 protein: CASSLDRGSGTEAFF; D gene: -; clone size: -; J gene: TRBJ1-1; V gene: TRBV5-1
CDR3 DNA: TGTGCCAGCAGCACAGGACAGAGCTCCTATAATTCACCCCTCCACTTT; CDR3 protein: CASSTGQSSYNSPLHF; D gene: -; clone size: -; J gene: TRBJ1-6; V gene: TRBV7-2
CDR3 DNA: TGTGCCAGCAGCCGCTGGACATCACCGGACGAGCAGTACTTC; CDR3 protein: CASSRWTSPDEQYF; D gene: -; clone size: few; J gene: TRBJ2-7; V gene: TRBV3-1/TRBV3-2
CDR3 DNA: TGTGCCAGCGCTCGTCGGGATTGCGGCTTCGAAGATACGCAGTATTTT; CDR3 protein: CASARRDCGFEDTQYF; D gene: -; clone size: -; J gene: TRBJ2-3; V gene: TRBV21-1
CDR3 DNA: TGTGCCAGCAGCTCTACCAAACTAGCGGGGGGGCTCACAGATACGCAGTATTTT; CDR3 protein: CASSSTKLAGGLTDTQYF; D gene: TRBD2; clone size: -; J gene: TRBJ2-3; V gene: TRBV7-3
CDR3 DNA: TGTGTCATCATAGCGGGGGTTCCTTTGGAGCAGTACTTC; CDR3 protein: CVIIAGVPLEQYF; D gene: -; clone size: -; J gene: TRBJ2-7; V gene: TRBV21-1
CDR3 DNA: TGTGCCAGCAGTCAAGGACAGTTAAATTCACCCCTCCACTTT; CDR3 protein: CASSQGQLNSPLHF; D gene: -; clone size: -; J gene: TRBJ1-6; V gene: TRBV6-6
CDR3 DNA: TGCGCCAGCAGCTTGGGGACTAGCGGGACCTACAATGAGCAGTTCTTC; CDR3 protein: CASSLGTSGTYNEQFF; D gene: TRBD2; clone size: once; J gene: TRBJ2-1; V gene: TRBV5-1
CDR3 DNA: TGTGCCAGCAGCTTGCGAGAGACCCAGTACTTC; CDR3 protein: CASSLRETQYF; D gene: -; clone size: -; J gene: TRBJ2-5; V gene: TRBV5-6
CDR3 DNA: TGTGCCAGCAGCGTAGTAATCAGGCCCGGGGACACCGGGGAGCTGTTTTTT; CDR3 protein: CASSVVIRPGDTGELFF; D gene: -; clone size: -; J gene: TRBJ2-2; V gene: TRBV9
CDR3 DNA: TGCGCCAGCAGCTTGGGACAGACATTATATAATTCACCCCTCCACTTT; CDR3 protein: CASSLGQTLYNSPLHF; D gene: -; clone size: -; J gene: TRBJ1-6; V gene: TRBV5-1
CDR3 DNA: TGCGCCAGCAGCACGAGGACTAGCGGTACGAACACCGGGGAGCTGTTTTTT; CDR3 protein: CASSTRTSGTNTGELFF; D gene: TRBD2; clone size: -; J gene: TRBJ2-2; V gene: TRBV4-1
CDR3 DNA: TGTGCCAGCGGGACAGCTCAAGATCAGCCCCAGCATTTT; CDR3 protein: CASGTAQDQPQHF; D gene: TRBD1; clone size: -; J gene: TRBJ1-5; V gene: TRBV18
CDR3 DNA: TGTGCCACCGCAGGGGGAAGCAATCAGCCCCAGCATTTT; CDR3 protein: CATAGGSNQPQHF; D gene: TRBD1; clone size: once; J gene: TRBJ1-5; V gene: TRBV24-1
CDR3 DNA: TGTGCCAGTAGTATAGGGCGGACAGGGGTAGAGAGCTACACCTTC; CDR3 protein: CASSIGRTGVESYTF; D gene: TRBD1; clone size: once; J gene: TRBJ1-2; V gene: TRBV19
CDR3 DNA: TGTGCCAGCAGCTTAGCGCTAGCGGGGGGGTCTGGTGAGCAGTTCTTC; CDR3 protein: CASSLALAGGSGEQFF; D gene: TRBD2; clone size: few; J gene: TRBJ2-1; V gene: TRBV7-3
CDR3 DNA: TGTGCCAGCAGCCAAGATTTTTGGCGGGGCCGATCCTGGAGGTCCTACAATGAGCAGTTCTTC; CDR3 protein: CASSQDFWRGRSWRSYNEQFF; D gene: -; clone size: -; J gene: TRBJ2-1; V gene: TRBV3-1/TRBV3-2
CDR3 DNA: TGTGCCAGCAGCCAGGTCGCGCTGAACAATGAGCAGTTCTTC; CDR3 protein: CASSQVALNNEQFF; D gene: -; clone size: -; J gene: TRBJ2-1; V gene: TRBV3-1/TRBV3-2
CDR3 DNA: TGTGCCAGCAGCCAGGCTGGAGGGGGCAAGGGCGAGCAGTACTTC; CDR3 protein: CASSQAGGGKGEQYF; D gene: -; clone size: -; J gene: TRBJ2-7; V gene: TRBV4-2
CDR3 DNA: TGCGCCAGCACTCCGGGACAAATTAATTCACCCCTCCACTTT; CDR3 protein: CASTPGQINSPLHF; D gene: -; clone size: -; J gene: TRBJ1-6; V gene: TRBV5-1
CDR3 DNA: TGTGCCAGCAGCCGACGGGACTTCAACAATGAGCAGTTCTTC; CDR3 protein: CASSRRDFNNEQFF; D gene: -; clone size: -; J gene: TRBJ2-1; V gene: TRBV4-2
CDR3 DNA: TGTGCCAGCAGCCCGACAGGACCCGGCACAGATACGCAGTATTTT; CDR3 protein: CASSPTGPGTDTQYF; D gene: -; clone size: -; J gene: TRBJ2-3; V gene: TRBV6-4
CDR3 DNA: TGTGCCAGCAGCTTATGGGGGCCCACAGATACGCAGTATTTT; CDR3 protein: CASSLWGPTDTQYF; D gene: -; clone size: -; J gene: TRBJ2-3; V gene: TRBV13
CDR3 DNA: TGTGCCAGTAGTATAGAGTCGACAGGTTCCTACGAGCAGTACTTC; CDR3 protein: CASSIESTGSYEQYF; D gene: -; clone size: -; J gene: TRBJ2-7; V gene: TRBV19
CDR3 DNA: TGTGCCAGCACCTACGCGGGTAACACTGAAGCTTTCTTT; CDR3 protein: CASTYAGNTEAFF; D gene: -; clone size: -; J gene: TRBJ1-1; V gene: TRBV6-5
CDR3 DNA: TGTGCCTGGGGCCTCCAGGGAAACACTGAAGCTTTCTTT; CDR3 protein: CAWGLQGNTEAFF; D gene: -; clone size: -; J gene: TRBJ1-1; V gene: TRBV30
CDR3 DNA: TGTGCCAGCAGCCTCCGCGGGGAAAAACTGTTTTTT; CDR3 protein: CASSLRGEKLFF; D gene: -; clone size: -; J gene: TRBJ1-4; V gene: TRBV14
CDR3 DNA: TGTGCCTGGAGTGGCGACAGGGTTCATCTGAGAGGTAATCAGCCCCAGCATTTT; CDR3 protein: CAWSGDRVHLRGNQPQHF; D gene: TRBD1; clone size: -; J gene: TRBJ1-5; V gene: TRBV30
CDR3 DNA: TGTGCCAGCAGGGTTACAGGGTACGGAAACACCATATATTTT; CDR3 protein: CASRVTGYGNTIYF; D gene: -; clone size: -; J gene: TRBJ1-3; V gene: TRBV2